These 3 T cell receptor beta chains share one sample of origin, sequenced in a study of PD-L1 blockade in urothelial cancer (TCRdb year 2017). The library was generated by the immunoSEQ multiplex PCR assay. Sourced from immuneACCESS, this table was stored by TCRdb with only in-frame sequences that have V and J called. A share of the clones is absent; for the studies checked, an unresolved V gene accounts for under half, and the remainder has no known explanation. The sample table contains approximately 80,000 clones; only one count was recorded for about 81% of them. Together, the top ten hold over 7.5% of the sample. The input for sequencing was PBMCs, taken around atezolizumab (anti-PD-L1) treatment. These receptors were obtained from a man between 65 and 85 years old with urothelial cancer.

V gene TRBV19 combines with J gene TRBJ1-1; 10 bases fit TRBD1. Per germline, CDR1 LNHDA and CDR2 SQIVND (reference sequence). J lost 7 bases, V lost 6 bases, and 5 bases had no gene match. The CDR3 is made up of 13 amino acids. The CDR3 DNA sequence: TGTGCCAGTAGGAGACAGGGGGCGTTTGAAGCTTTCTTT. Its translation: CASRRQGAFEAFF.

V and J are TRBV9 and TRBJ2-3; perhaps TRBD2 as D (6 bases). The V end lost 3 bases, the J end lost 1 base, and 6 bases lay between the germline ends. The CDR3 sequence is 13 residues long. From germline, CDR1 is SGDLS and CDR2 YYNGEE. The CDR3 DNA reads TGTGCCAGCAGCGCGGGGGGCACAGATACGCAGTATTTT. Protein: CASSAGGTDTQYF.

This clone showed up just once. This chain links TRBV19 with TRBJ2-1; TRBD1 is a possible D gene (7 bases). V was trimmed by 1 base and J by 5 bases, leaving 15 bases between them. Germline-derived CDR1 and CDR2 are LNHDA and SQIVND (reference sequence). This CDR3 has 16 amino acids. The CDR3 here is CASSIVGRGAHNEQFF. CDR3 nucleotides: TGTGCCAGTAGTATAGTGGGCAGGGGGGCCCACAATGAGCAGTTCTTC.